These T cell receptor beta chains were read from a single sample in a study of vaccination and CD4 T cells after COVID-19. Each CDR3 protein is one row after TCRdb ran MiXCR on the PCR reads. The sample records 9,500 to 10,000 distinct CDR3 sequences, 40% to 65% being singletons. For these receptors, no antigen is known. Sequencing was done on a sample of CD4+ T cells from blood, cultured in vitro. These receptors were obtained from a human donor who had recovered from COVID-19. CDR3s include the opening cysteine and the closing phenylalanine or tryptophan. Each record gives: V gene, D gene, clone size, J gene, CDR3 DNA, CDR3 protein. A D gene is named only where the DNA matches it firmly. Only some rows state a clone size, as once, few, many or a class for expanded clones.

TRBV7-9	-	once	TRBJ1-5	TGTGCCAGCAGCTTTGAATCCCCTCAGCCCCAGCATTTT	CASSFESPQPQHF
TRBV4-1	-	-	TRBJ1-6	TGCGCCAGCAGCCAAGACGGGGACGGTCGTAATTCACCCCTCCACTTT	CASSQDGDGRNSPLHF
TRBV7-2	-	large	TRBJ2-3	TGTGCCAGCAGCTTACGGTGGGCGGGCGGGGGCCTAAACACAGATACGCAGTATTTT	CASSLRWAGGGLNTDTQYF
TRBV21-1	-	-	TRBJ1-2	TGTGCCAGCAGCGAGACCGGCCGTGAGGGCTACACCTTC	CASSETGREGYTF
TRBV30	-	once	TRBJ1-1	TGTGCCTGGAGAGGGTTCACTGAAGCTTTCTTT	CAWRGFTEAFF
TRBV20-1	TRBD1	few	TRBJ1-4	TGCAGTGCTAGTAGGGGGCCAGTGGGCGAAAAACTGTTTTTT	CSASRGPVGEKLFF
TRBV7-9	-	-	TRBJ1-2	TGTGCCAGCACCACCGGACAGTTTGGCTACACCTTC	CASTTGQFGYTF
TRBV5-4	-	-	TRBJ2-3	TGTGCCAGCAGTTTAGACAGCATAGGAACAGATACGCAGTATTTT	CASSLDSIGTDTQYF
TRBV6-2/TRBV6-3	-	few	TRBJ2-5	TGTGCCAGCAGTACGGGAATCCCGACGGAGACCCAGTACTTC	CASSTGIPTETQYF
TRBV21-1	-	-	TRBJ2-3	TGTGCCAGCACATCGACGATAGGGCGGGGGGGCCGGTATACGCAGTATTTT	CASTSTIGRGGRYTQYF
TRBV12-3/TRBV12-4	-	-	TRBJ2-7	TGTGCCAGCAGTTTATCCGGGACACAATCTGGCGAGCAGTACTTC	CASSLSGTQSGEQYF
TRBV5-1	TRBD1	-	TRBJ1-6	TGCGCCAGCAGTCCAGACAGGGAGGGTTCACCCCTCCACTTT	CASSPDREGSPLHF
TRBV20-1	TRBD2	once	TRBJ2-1	TGCAGTGCTAGAGATGGCGGGGGGCCCTCGAATGAGCAGTTCTTC	CSARDGGGPSNEQFF
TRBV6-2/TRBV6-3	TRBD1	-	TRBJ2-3	TGTGCCAGCAGACGACACAGGGGTAGCACAGATACGCAGTATTTT	CASRRHRGSTDTQYF
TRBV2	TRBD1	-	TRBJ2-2	TGTGCCAGCAGTGAGGACAGGGGGCATGGCGGGGAGCTGTTTTTT	CASSEDRGHGGELFF
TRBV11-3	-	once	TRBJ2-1	TGTGCCTCCCACCGAGGGGACGGGAGCTCCTACAATGAGCAGTTCTTC	CASHRGDGSSYNEQFF
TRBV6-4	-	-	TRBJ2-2	TGTGCCAGCAGTGAGTCCTACACCGGGGAGCTGTTTTTT	CASSESYTGELFF
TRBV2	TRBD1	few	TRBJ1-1	TGTGCCAGCAGTGGTGCGACAGGGCCGAACACTGAAGCTTTCTTT	CASSGATGPNTEAFF
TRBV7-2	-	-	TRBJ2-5	TGTGCCAGCAGCTTGGAGCTACACCAAGAGACCCAGTACTTC	CASSLELHQETQYF
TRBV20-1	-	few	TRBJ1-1	TGCAGTGCTAGCAAGAACACTGAAGCTTTCTTT	CSASKNTEAFF
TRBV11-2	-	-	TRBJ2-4	TGTGCCAGCAGCTTAGGCTCAGGGGGGACGGTTCAGTACTTC	CASSLGSGGTVQYF
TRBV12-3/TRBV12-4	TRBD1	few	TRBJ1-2	TGTGCCAGCAGTTCCTCTCTACAGGGGAGAGGTGGCTACACCTTC	CASSSSLQGRGGYTF
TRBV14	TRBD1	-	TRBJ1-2	TGTGCCAGCAGCCGACAGACAGGGTTTGAGGGCTACACCTTC	CASSRQTGFEGYTF